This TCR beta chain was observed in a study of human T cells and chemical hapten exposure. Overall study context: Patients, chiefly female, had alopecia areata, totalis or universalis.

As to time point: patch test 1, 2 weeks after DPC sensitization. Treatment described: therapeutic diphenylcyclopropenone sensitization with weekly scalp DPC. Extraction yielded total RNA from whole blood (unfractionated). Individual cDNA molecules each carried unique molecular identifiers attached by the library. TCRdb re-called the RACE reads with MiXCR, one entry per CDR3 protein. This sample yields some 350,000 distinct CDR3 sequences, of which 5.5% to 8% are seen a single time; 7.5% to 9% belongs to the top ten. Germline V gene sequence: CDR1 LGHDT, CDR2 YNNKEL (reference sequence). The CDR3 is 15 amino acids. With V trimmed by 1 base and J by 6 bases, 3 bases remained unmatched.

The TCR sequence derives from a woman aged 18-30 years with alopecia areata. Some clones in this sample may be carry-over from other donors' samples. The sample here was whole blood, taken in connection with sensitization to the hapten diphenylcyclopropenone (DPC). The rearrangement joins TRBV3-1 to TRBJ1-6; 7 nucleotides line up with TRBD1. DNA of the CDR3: TGTGCCAGCAGCCAAGCGGACAGGTCTAATTCACCCCTCCACTTT. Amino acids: CASSQADRSNSPLHF. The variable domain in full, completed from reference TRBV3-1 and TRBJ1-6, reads DTAVSQTPKYLVTQMGNDKSIKCEQNLGHDTMYWYKQDSKKFLKIMFSYNNKELIINETVPNRFSPKSPDKAHLNLHINSLELGDSAVYFCASSQADRSNSPLHFGNGTRLTVT.